Detailed here is one T cell receptor beta chain. Its antigen remains unknown. TCRdb keeps only in-frame clones here, not all; method: immunoSEQ multiplex PCR. The sample carries about 93,000 clones, 85% to 95% recorded once. The record originates from a study of graft-versus-host responses after intestinal transplantation. The V end was cut by 3 bases, the J end by 4 bases, with 15 bases between. This CDR3 region has 16 residues. Germline V CDR1 and CDR2: SGHAT, FQNNGV. The source material was unstimulated CD8+ T cells sorted from spleen or lymph node cells, sampled before intestinal transplant. This chain connects TRBV11-2 to TRBJ1-4; D not certain. The sequence derives from a human donor who received an intestinal transplant. The CDR3 sequence is CASSLGELNFNEKLFF. In nucleotides, the CDR3 is TGTGCCAGCAGCTTGGGAGAACTAAACTTTAATGAAAAACTGTTTTTT.